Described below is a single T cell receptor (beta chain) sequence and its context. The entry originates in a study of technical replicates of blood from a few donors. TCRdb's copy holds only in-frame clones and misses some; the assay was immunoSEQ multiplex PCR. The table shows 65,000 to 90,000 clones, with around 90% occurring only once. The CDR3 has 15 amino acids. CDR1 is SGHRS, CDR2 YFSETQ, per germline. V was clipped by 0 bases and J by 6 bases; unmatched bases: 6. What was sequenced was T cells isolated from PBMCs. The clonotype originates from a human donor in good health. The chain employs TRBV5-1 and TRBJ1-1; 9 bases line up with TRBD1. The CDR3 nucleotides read TGCGCCAGCAGCTTGGCGGGACAGGGACCCCCTGAAGCTTTCTTT. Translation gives CASSLAGQGPPEAFF.